This T cell receptor (beta chain) originates from a study of blood T cell repertoires in COVID-19 (TCRdb year 2020). Study-level background: The collaborator samples originated in the United States, Italy and Spain and spanned the acute and convalescent phases of COVID-19. The material from the prospective study consisted of cDNA or gDNA derived from T cells, B-cell-depleted T cells, or PBMCs. Where available, HLA class I and class II types were obtained from metadata supplied by the sample provider rather than from assay-based typing. Samples were obtained from the ongoing ImmuneRACE study (first 160 participants) and from over a thousand subjects provided by 6 global collaborators. Sample metadata almost always included a de-identified subject ID, COVID-19 status, age in years and sex. The repertoires were released in a freely available public database intended as a resource for research on the immune response to SARS-CoV-2. Deeply sampled blood TCRbeta repertoires from subjects exposed to, actively infected with, or recovered from COVID-19 were included in the dataset. Overall results and qualifications from the work: How much clinical and demographic metadata was included differed by source and by participant, and the metadata was provided uncurated.

TCRbeta CDR3 regions were amplified from genomic DNA using the immunoSEQ Assay, a bias-controlled multiplex PCR. The original pipeline was this. The number of nucleated cells in each sample was estimated from the amplification of reference gene primers within the assay. Sequence reads were collapsed and filtered to measure the absolute abundance of every unique TCRbeta CDR3 rearrangement. For each sample, productive Simpson clonality was calculated by taking the square root of Simpson's diversity index across productive rearrangements. The source is immuneACCESS, and TCRdb retained only in-frame sequences with V and J called. Part of the clones is not carried over; for the studies checked, unresolved V genes explain less than half of this, and the remainder is unexplained. From that table come the V and J calls and clone size; the DNA was used to work out D and trimming. The sample table records around 300,000 clones; roughly 90% of these occur just once. The ten largest account for about 2% of the sample.

Whole blood was collected in K2EDTA tubes by collaborating institutions according to the institutions' own protocols. For TCRbeta analysis, collaborator samples were shipped as frozen whole blood, as isolated PBMCs, or as DNA extracted from either sample type. As concerns this clone: No antigen is known for it. No much larger clone is present one base from it, and per-base qualities are unavailable.

Based on the germline V gene, the CDR1 and CDR2 sequences are LGHNA and YSLEER. Trimming at the junction amounts to 1 base on V and 0 bases on J, and the germline ends lie 13 bases apart. The CDR3 covers 17 residues, taking in both the cysteine and the phenylalanine. The entry retains the CDR3 DNA only, 51 bases that are in frame from base 1. The origin of this receptor is a man between 18 and 29 years old with active or convalescent COVID-19. The chain is encoded by TRBV4-3 joined to TRBJ1-3, with the D segment identity uncertain. Sequenced material: peripheral blood. DNA sequence: TGCGCCAGCAGCCAAGGGCCCCAGCGAAGCTCTGGAAACACCATATATTTT. The resulting protein is CASSQGPQRSSGNTIYF.